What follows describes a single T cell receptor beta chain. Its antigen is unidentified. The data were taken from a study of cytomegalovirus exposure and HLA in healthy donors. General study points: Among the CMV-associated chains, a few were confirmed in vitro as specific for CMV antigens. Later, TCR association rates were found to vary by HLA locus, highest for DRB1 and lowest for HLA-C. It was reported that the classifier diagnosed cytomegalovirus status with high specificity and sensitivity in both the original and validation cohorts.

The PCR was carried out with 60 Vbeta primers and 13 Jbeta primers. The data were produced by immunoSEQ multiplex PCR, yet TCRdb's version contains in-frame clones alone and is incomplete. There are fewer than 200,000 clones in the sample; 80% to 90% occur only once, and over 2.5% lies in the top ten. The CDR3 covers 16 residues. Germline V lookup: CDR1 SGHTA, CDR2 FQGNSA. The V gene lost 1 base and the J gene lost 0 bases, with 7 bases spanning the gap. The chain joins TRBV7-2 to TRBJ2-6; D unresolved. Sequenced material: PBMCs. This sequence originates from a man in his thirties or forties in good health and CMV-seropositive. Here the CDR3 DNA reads TGTGCCAGCAGCTTAGGCGGAACCTCTGGGGCCAACGTCCTGACTTTC. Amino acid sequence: CASSLGGTSGANVLTF.